This paragraph covers one T cell receptor (beta chain) sequence. In the original processing: Reference gene primer amplification yielded estimated nucleated cell counts. Only in-frame clones appear in the TCRdb table, and some are missing; sequencing was by immunoSEQ multiplex PCR. V, J and clone size are taken as reported in that table, and D and trimming were inferred from the DNA itself. The data hold 260,000 or so clones, with over 75% observed a single time. This record belongs to a study of blood T cell repertoires in COVID-19. Study in general: Sources were T cells, B-cell-depleted T cells, or PBMCs; the material itself was cDNA or gDNA.

The CDR3 is made up of 15 amino acids. Trimming cost V 4 bases and J 8 bases, with 19 bases left between them. Germline-derived CDR1 and CDR2 are SGHRS and YFSETQ. Sequencing input: peripheral blood. This chain connects TRBV5-1 to TRBJ2-1; the D gene is possibly TRBD2 (5 bases). This receptor was identified in a human donor in a cohort sampled during active COVID-19. CDR3 DNA: TGCGCCAGCAGCAGTATCGCGGGTAAACGCGATGAGCAGTTCTTC. This translates into CASSSIAGKRDEQFF.